These T cell receptor beta chains were read from a single sample in a study of T cells in Graves' hyperthyroidism and ophthalmopathy. TCRdb itself ran the multiplex PCR reads through MiXCR, one entry per CDR3 protein. The repertoire consists of around 560,000 distinct CDR3 sequences, with around 15% occurring once and the leading ten covering 18%. The sample was blood. The receptors originated from a young woman with Graves' hyperthyroidism. Each CDR3 is given with its conserved first and last residue. Each record gives: J gene, clone size, V gene, D gene, CDR3 DNA, CDR3 protein. A D gene is named only where the DNA matches it firmly. Size is stated for part of the rows, as once, few or many counts, or as a class when the clone is expanded.

J gene: TRBJ1-2
clone size: -
V gene: TRBV28
D gene: TRBD1
CDR3 DNA: TGTGCCAGCAGTTATACCGGGGGACAGGGGTATGGCTACACCTTC
CDR3 protein: CASSYTGGQGYGYTF

J gene: TRBJ2-7
clone size: few
V gene: TRBV12-3/TRBV12-4
D gene: TRBD1
CDR3 DNA: TGTGCCAGCAGTGGGCGTACGGGACAGCCCTACGAGCAGTACTTC
CDR3 protein: CASSGRTGQPYEQYF

J gene: TRBJ1-2
clone size: few
V gene: TRBV28
D gene: -
CDR3 DNA: TGTGCCAGCAGTCCGATCGGCACCCTCTATGGCTACACCTTC
CDR3 protein: CASSPIGTLYGYTF

J gene: TRBJ2-1
clone size: many
V gene: TRBV11-3
D gene: TRBD2
CDR3 DNA: TGTGCCAGCAGCTCACCTAGCGGGGGATACAATGAGCAGTTCTTC
CDR3 protein: CASSSPSGGYNEQFF

J gene: TRBJ2-7
clone size: many
V gene: TRBV11-2
D gene: TRBD1
CDR3 DNA: TGTGCCAGCAGCCGGACAGGGAGAGAGCAGTACTTC
CDR3 protein: CASSRTGREQYF

J gene: TRBJ2-5
clone size: few
V gene: TRBV12-3/TRBV12-4
D gene: -
CDR3 DNA: TGTGCCAGCAGTTTTTACGGCAGGGGGGAAGAGACCCAGTACTTC
CDR3 protein: CASSFYGRGEETQYF

J gene: TRBJ1-5
clone size: -
V gene: TRBV4-3
D gene: -
CDR3 DNA: TGCGCCAGCAGCCAAGGCCCGAGGCAGCCCCAGCATTTT
CDR3 protein: CASSQGPRQPQHF

J gene: TRBJ1-5
clone size: many
V gene: TRBV12-5
D gene: -
CDR3 DNA: TGTGCTAGTGGTTTGGTAAGGGGTCAGCTTGATCAGCCCCAGCATTTT
CDR3 protein: CASGLVRGQLDQPQHF

J gene: TRBJ2-3
clone size: many
V gene: TRBV20-1
D gene: -
CDR3 DNA: TGCAGTGCTAGATTACCGGGGCCGGGGGATACGCAGTATTTT
CDR3 protein: CSARLPGPGDTQYF

J gene: TRBJ2-1
clone size: -
V gene: TRBV29-1
D gene: TRBD2
CDR3 DNA: TGCAGCGTTAGGGGACTAGCGGGGGGGTCCTACAATGAGCAGTTCTTC
CDR3 protein: CSVRGLAGGSYNEQFF

J gene: TRBJ1-5
clone size: few
V gene: TRBV10-2
D gene: -
CDR3 DNA: TGCGCCAGCAGTGAGACACATAGTAGCAATCAGCCCCAGCATTTT
CDR3 protein: CASSETHSSNQPQHF

J gene: TRBJ2-4
clone size: many
V gene: TRBV2
D gene: -
CDR3 DNA: TGTGCCAGCAGTGCGACGCGGGTAGCCAAAAACATTCAGTACTTC
CDR3 protein: CASSATRVAKNIQYF

J gene: TRBJ2-1
clone size: -
V gene: TRBV20-1
D gene: -
CDR3 DNA: TGCAGTGCTAGAGGCAGCGGACAGAGCTCCTACAATGAGCAGTTCTTC
CDR3 protein: CSARGSGQSSYNEQFF

J gene: TRBJ1-1
clone size: many
V gene: TRBV12-3/TRBV12-4
D gene: TRBD1
CDR3 DNA: TGTGCCAGCAGTTTATCCCGGGACAGGGTTCAATTTGGCACTGAAGCTTTCTTT
CDR3 protein: CASSLSRDRVQFGTEAFF

J gene: TRBJ2-7
clone size: many
V gene: TRBV6-1
D gene: TRBD2
CDR3 DNA: TGTGCCAGCAGTGATGAGTCAGCGGGGATCGCCGAGCAGTACTTC
CDR3 protein: CASSDESAGIAEQYF

J gene: TRBJ1-5
clone size: many
V gene: TRBV7-2
D gene: -
CDR3 DNA: TGTGCCAGCAGCTTAGCGCCCCGGGATCAGCCCCAGCATTTT
CDR3 protein: CASSLAPRDQPQHF

J gene: TRBJ2-1
clone size: many
V gene: TRBV5-1
D gene: -
CDR3 DNA: TGCGCCAGCAGCTTGGCTCTGAGCAGTGAGCAGTTCTTC
CDR3 protein: CASSLALSSEQFF

J gene: TRBJ1-3
clone size: few
V gene: TRBV2
D gene: TRBD1
CDR3 DNA: TGTGCCAGCGTACCAGGGGGTAAATTTGGAAGCACCATATATTTT
CDR3 protein: CASVPGGKFGSTIYF

J gene: TRBJ2-5
clone size: many
V gene: TRBV7-2
D gene: -
CDR3 DNA: TGTGCCAGCAGCTTTAGCCCTGAAGAGACCCAGTACTTC
CDR3 protein: CASSFSPEETQYF

J gene: TRBJ1-1
clone size: many
V gene: TRBV28
D gene: -
CDR3 DNA: TGTGCCAGCAGTGCCCGTACCGACAGGTGGACTGAAGCTTTCTTT
CDR3 protein: CASSARTDRWTEAFF

J gene: TRBJ2-2
clone size: few
V gene: TRBV27
D gene: TRBD1
CDR3 DNA: TGTGCCAGCAGTGTCGACAGGGGGGACACCGGGGAGCTGTTTTTT
CDR3 protein: CASSVDRGDTGELFF

J gene: TRBJ2-7
clone size: few
V gene: TRBV2
D gene: -
CDR3 DNA: TGTGCCAGCTTCTTCGCGGGGAGCTCCTACGAGCAGTACTTC
CDR3 protein: CASFFAGSSYEQYF

J gene: TRBJ2-1
clone size: few
V gene: TRBV6-2/TRBV6-3
D gene: -
CDR3 DNA: TGTGCCACCTCCGACAGGGAGGCCTACAATGAGCAGTTCTTC
CDR3 protein: CATSDREAYNEQFF

J gene: TRBJ2-1
clone size: -
V gene: TRBV11-2
D gene: TRBD2
CDR3 DNA: TGTGCCAGCAGCTACACTAGCGGGAGTAATGAGCAGTTCTTC
CDR3 protein: CASSYTSGSNEQFF

J gene: TRBJ2-5
clone size: -
V gene: TRBV5-5
D gene: TRBD2
CDR3 DNA: TGTGCCAGCAGCCGGCCTCTAGCGGGACAAGAGACCCAGTACTTC
CDR3 protein: CASSRPLAGQETQYF

J gene: TRBJ1-1
clone size: many
V gene: TRBV7-2
D gene: TRBD1
CDR3 DNA: TGTGCCAGCAGCAACTCGGGACAGGGGGGAACTGAAGCTTTCTTT
CDR3 protein: CASSNSGQGGTEAFF

J gene: TRBJ2-7
clone size: many
V gene: TRBV7-2
D gene: TRBD2
CDR3 DNA: TGTGCCAGCAGCTTGGGGACTATCTCCTACGAGCAGTACTTC
CDR3 protein: CASSLGTISYEQYF

J gene: TRBJ1-6
clone size: few
V gene: TRBV6-1
D gene: TRBD1
CDR3 DNA: TGTGCCAGCAGGACAGGGGTCTCGAAACCCCTCCACTTT
CDR3 protein: CASRTGVSKPLHF

J gene: TRBJ1-2
clone size: -
V gene: TRBV2
D gene: -
CDR3 DNA: TGTGCCAGCAGTTACTCCGTGGGCGATCTCGGATCCTTC
CDR3 protein: CASSYSVGDLGSF

J gene: TRBJ2-2
clone size: -
V gene: TRBV4-1
D gene: TRBD1
CDR3 DNA: TGCGCCAGCAGCCGACAGGGCGATATCTCCGGGGAGCTGTTTTTT
CDR3 protein: CASSRQGDISGELFF

J gene: TRBJ2-2
clone size: -
V gene: TRBV3-1
D gene: -
CDR3 DNA: TGTGCCAGCAGCCTCCCCGGGGGAAAGGATAGCACCGGGGAGCTGTTTTTT
CDR3 protein: CASSLPGGKDSTGELFF

J gene: TRBJ1-2
clone size: few
V gene: TRBV12-5
D gene: -
CDR3 DNA: TGTGCTAGTGGGCCGGGTCCCGCGGGGGGCTACACCTTC
CDR3 protein: CASGPGPAGGYTF

J gene: TRBJ2-5
clone size: -
V gene: TRBV5-6
D gene: -
CDR3 DNA: TGTGCCAGCAGCTTGGGAGGGGTTCAAGAGACCCAGTACTTC
CDR3 protein: CASSLGGVQETQYF

J gene: TRBJ2-1
clone size: few
V gene: TRBV18
D gene: -
CDR3 DNA: TGTGCCAGCTCACCCCTTGCTTCGGGATTCGCCTACAATGAGCAGTTCTTC
CDR3 protein: CASSPLASGFAYNEQFF

J gene: TRBJ1-6
clone size: many
V gene: TRBV6-5
D gene: -
CDR3 DNA: TGTGCCAGCAGTTACTTGGGGCCTTCATATAATTCACCCCTCCACTTT
CDR3 protein: CASSYLGPSYNSPLHF

J gene: TRBJ1-3
clone size: -
V gene: TRBV10-1
D gene: -
CDR3 DNA: TGCGCCAGCAGTGCAGGAGACAAAGGAAACACCATATATTTT
CDR3 protein: CASSAGDKGNTIYF

J gene: TRBJ2-1
clone size: few
V gene: TRBV24-1
D gene: -
CDR3 DNA: TGTGCCACCAGTGGCAGGGGGGCCTACAATGAGCAGTTCTTC
CDR3 protein: CATSGRGAYNEQFF

J gene: TRBJ2-5
clone size: -
V gene: TRBV20-1
D gene: -
CDR3 DNA: TGCAGTGCCAAGCTGGGTGCGGCACAAGAGACCCAGTACTTC
CDR3 protein: CSAKLGAAQETQYF

J gene: TRBJ2-7
clone size: -
V gene: TRBV2
D gene: -
CDR3 DNA: TGTGCCAGCAGTCTGGGAAAACGCTACGAGCAGTACTTC
CDR3 protein: CASSLGKRYEQYF

J gene: TRBJ2-7
clone size: few
V gene: TRBV6-2/TRBV6-3
D gene: TRBD1
CDR3 DNA: TGTGCCAGCAGTTACGGACAGGGGCTTTGGAGGTACTTC
CDR3 protein: CASSYGQGLWRYF

J gene: TRBJ2-1
clone size: many
V gene: TRBV28
D gene: -
CDR3 DNA: TGTGCCAGCACCAGCCGGGAAAATGAGCAGTTCTTC
CDR3 protein: CASTSRENEQFF

J gene: TRBJ1-1
clone size: many
V gene: TRBV7-6
D gene: -
CDR3 DNA: TGTGCCAGCAGCTTGACGGGGGCCTCGAACACTGAAGCTTTCTTT
CDR3 protein: CASSLTGASNTEAFF

J gene: TRBJ2-3
clone size: -
V gene: TRBV6-1
D gene: TRBD1
CDR3 DNA: TGTGCCAGCAGTCGCCGGACAGGACGGGGCACAGATACGCAGTATTTT
CDR3 protein: CASSRRTGRGTDTQYF

J gene: TRBJ2-7
clone size: -
V gene: TRBV29-1
D gene: TRBD1
CDR3 DNA: TGCAGCGTTGCAGACAGGGCACGCAGGAACGAGCAGTACTTC
CDR3 protein: CSVADRARRNEQYF

J gene: TRBJ2-1
clone size: many
V gene: TRBV7-8
D gene: TRBD1
CDR3 DNA: TGTGCCAGCAGCTTAGTGGGACAGGGTCGAGAGCAGTTCTTC
CDR3 protein: CASSLVGQGREQFF

J gene: TRBJ1-2
clone size: many
V gene: TRBV10-2
D gene: -
CDR3 DNA: TGCGCCAGCAGTGAGTCGAGGGATGGGGGATATGGCTACACCTTC
CDR3 protein: CASSESRDGGYGYTF

J gene: TRBJ2-1
clone size: many
V gene: TRBV27
D gene: TRBD1
CDR3 DNA: TGTGCCAGCAGTTATGGGCAGGGGGCCTACAATGAGCAGTTCTTC
CDR3 protein: CASSYGQGAYNEQFF

J gene: TRBJ1-5
clone size: many
V gene: TRBV28
D gene: -
CDR3 DNA: TGTGCCAGCAGTCTGGGACTCCTTAGCAATCAGCCCCAGCATTTT
CDR3 protein: CASSLGLLSNQPQHF

J gene: TRBJ1-4
clone size: few
V gene: TRBV5-6
D gene: -
CDR3 DNA: TGTGCCAGCGGCATCTCGACGCTCGTTGATGAAAAACTGTTTTTT
CDR3 protein: CASGISTLVDEKLFF

J gene: TRBJ1-5
clone size: many
V gene: TRBV12-3/TRBV12-4
D gene: -
CDR3 DNA: TGTGCCAGCAGTTTAGGCGTCCCCCAGCATTTT
CDR3 protein: CASSLGVPQHF

J gene: TRBJ1-1
clone size: -
V gene: TRBV25-1
D gene: -
CDR3 DNA: TGTGCCAGCAGTGAAGGAGGACGAGGGGGAGCTTTCTTT
CDR3 protein: CASSEGGRGGAFF

J gene: TRBJ2-5
clone size: many
V gene: TRBV11-3
D gene: TRBD1
CDR3 DNA: TGTGCCAGCAGCTTATCGAGGGCAGGGGGCAGGGAGACCCAGTACTTC
CDR3 protein: CASSLSRAGGRETQYF

J gene: TRBJ2-2
clone size: -
V gene: TRBV7-2
D gene: -
CDR3 DNA: TGTGCCAGCCTGACCGGGACTCCCATTGTGGGGGAGCTGTTTTTT
CDR3 protein: CASLTGTPIVGELFF

J gene: TRBJ2-5
clone size: many
V gene: TRBV10-3
D gene: -
CDR3 DNA: TGTGCCATCAGTGAGTCTTATGTGAAGGACGGCCAAGAGACCCAGTACTTC
CDR3 protein: CAISESYVKDGQETQYF